These 28 T cell receptor beta chains were all obtained from the same sample, sequenced in a study of CD8 T cells in Susac syndrome (dated by TCRdb to between 2017 and 2020). The library was produced with the immunoSEQ multiplex PCR assay. RNA was extracted with the RNeasy kit and 0.5 to 1 ug was reverse transcribed using random hexamers. TCRdb ran its own pipeline on the public reads, namely fastp trimming at Q25 and MiXCR clone calling, and kept in-frame beta chains. Each record represents a unique CDR3 protein, reported with the most common genes and DNA among its rows. The table for this sample lists some 52,000 distinct CDR3 sequences; 93% of them were counted only once. Roughly 0.5% of the sample lies in the top ten. The sample comprised CD8+ T cells from PBMCs. These receptors all stem from a human donor with multiple sclerosis.

V gene TRBV19 combines with J gene TRBJ2-6; 14 bases match TRBD2. Germline-derived CDR1 and CDR2 are LNHDA and SQIVND (reference sequence). The CDR3 has 20 residues. Trimming at V came to 7 bases and at J to 1 base, leaving 12 bases not matched to a gene. CDR3 sequence (DNA): TGTGCCAGTAACCCCTACGCCGGACTAGCGGGGGGTTCTGGGGCCAACGTCCTGACTTTC. Amino acids: CASNPYAGLAGGSGANVLTF. Using reference TRBV19 and TRBJ2-6 for the parts outside the CDR3, the full variable domain is DGGITQSPKYLFRKEGQNVTLSCEQNLNHDAMYWYRQDPGQGLRLIYYSQIVNDFQKGDIAEGYSVSREKKESFPLTVTSAQKNPTAFYLCASNPYAGLAGGSGANVLTFGAGSRLTVL.

The J gene is TRBJ1-5, the V gene TRBV11-2; D might be TRBD1 (5 bases). This CDR3 has 14 amino acids. Germline loops: CDR1 SGHAT, CDR2 FQNNGV. Trimming cost V 5 bases and J 3 bases, with 11 bases left between them. This CDR3 reads CASSPGTSNQPQHF. CDR3 bases: TGTGCCAGCAGCCCCGGGACCTCCAATCAGCCCCAGCATTTT.

This clonotype was recorded only once. V usage is TRBV29-1 and J usage is TRBJ2-4; 8 bases agree with TRBD1. Trimming took 6 bases from V and 7 from J; bases not matched to a gene: 2. CDR3 size: 11 residues. Germline CDR1 reads SQVTM; CDR2 reads ANQGSEA. The CDR3 bases are TGCAGCGTCGGACAGGGTAACATTCAGTACTTC. Its translation: CSVGQGNIQYF.

The chain couples TRBV6-2 or TRBV6-3 to TRBJ1-2, with D maybe TRBD1 (6 bases). V lost 6 bases to trimming and J lost 5 bases, with 25 bases between them. CDR3 length equals 17 residues. Germline V gene lookup returns CDR1 MNHEY and CDR2 SVGEGT. DNA of the CDR3: TGTGCCAGCAGCCCCGACCCCTACAGGGAGCGATGGTATGGCTACACCTTC. As protein: CASSPDPYRERWYGYTF.

This chain links TRBV27 with TRBJ2-7; D is undetermined. The CDR3 spans 14 residues. Germline V gene lookup returns CDR1 MNHEY and CDR2 SMNVEV (reference sequence). V was clipped by 3 bases and J by 0 bases, with 9 bases between them. The CDR3 DNA follows: TGTGCCAGCAGTTTTCTTGGACCCTCCTACGAGCAGTACTTC. It yields the protein CASSFLGPSYEQYF.

The CDR3 region is CASSPQGAGEQFF. The CDR3 DNA reads as TGTGCCAGCAGCCCTCAGGGGGCTGGTGAGCAGTTCTTC. The chain carries TRBV7-3 and TRBJ2-1; 8 bases agree with TRBD1. Germline-derived CDR1 and CDR2 are SGHTA and FQGTGA. J lost 9 bases, V lost 5 bases, and 6 bases had no gene match. The CDR3 is 13 amino acids.

Regarding this clonotype: One end of the junction varies from germline; a read error may be responsible. The rearrangement uses TRBV3-1 and TRBJ2-3, with a possible D match to TRBD2 (6 bases). This CDR3 region has 15 residues. Germline V gene lookup returns CDR1 LGHDT and CDR2 YNNKEL (reference sequence). The DNA for the CDR3 is TGTGCCAGCAGCCAGACTAGTGGAAGCACAGATACGCAGTTTTTT. This sequence encodes CASSQTSGSTDTQFF.

This chain uses TRBV19 with TRBJ1-2; TRBD1 is a possible D gene (6 bases). This CDR3 has 15 residues. The germline CDR1 and CDR2 sequences are LNHDA and SQIVND (reference sequence). V lost 6 bases and J lost 2, with 16 bases in between. CDR3 DNA: TGTGCCAGTAGGCGGGGGGGGCGGAGGAACTATGGCTACACCTTC. This translates into CASRRGGRRNYGYTF.

The chain has TRBV6-5 and TRBJ1-5, with D possibly being TRBD1 (6 bases). V dropped 6 bases and J dropped 4 bases, with 10 bases sitting between them. The length of the CDR3 is 13 residues. Germline values: CDR1 MNHEY, CDR2 SVGAGI. DNA for the CDR3: TGTGCCAGCAGCGACAGGAGTAATCAGCCCCAGCATTTT. This translates into CASSDRSNQPQHF.

This clonotype was seen just once. The chain combines TRBV9 with TRBJ2-5, with TRBD2 identical over 7 bases. This CDR3 contains 15 residues. Germline assignment: CDR1 SGDLS and CDR2 YYNGEE. Losses at the gene ends were 0 bases for V and 5 bases for J; bases not matched to a gene: 7. The CDR3 loop reads CASSVGGGRWETQYF. In DNA, the CDR3 is TGTGCCAGCAGCGTAGGGGGAGGGAGGTGGGAGACCCAGTACTTC. The whole variable domain, filled in from reference TRBV9 and TRBJ2-5, reads DSGVTQTPKHLITATGQRVTLRCSPRSGDLSVYWYQQSLDQGLQFLIQYYNGEERAKGNILERFSAQQFPDLHSELNLSSLELGDSALYFCASSVGGGRWETQYFGPGTRLLVL.

V and J are TRBV27 and TRBJ1-5; D is ambiguous. This CDR3 region has 13 residues. V dropped 1 base and J dropped 3 bases, with 4 bases sitting between them. From germline, CDR1 is MNHEY and CDR2 SMNVEV (reference sequence). The CDR3, as DNA: TGTGCCAGCAGTTTATGGACCAATCAGCCCCAGCATTTT. Its translation: CASSLWTNQPQHF.

The chain carries TRBV14 and TRBJ1-3; no definite D call. This CDR3 comprises 16 residues. V was cut by 0 bases and J by 5 bases, with 14 bases left in between. Germline CDR1 SGHDN, CDR2 FVKESK. The CDR3 DNA is TGTGCCAGCAGCCAAGAAGTTGGCGGGTTGAGAAACACCATATATTTT. Its protein is CASSQEVGGLRNTIYF.

The chain links TRBV6-4 to TRBJ2-3, with 10 bases fitting TRBD1. Germline V gives CDR1 MRHNA, CDR2 SNTAGT. V was pared by 3 bases and J by 1 base, with 4 bases of the junction left unmatched. CDR3 length: 16 residues. Here the CDR3 DNA reads TGTGCCAGCAGTGATGGGACAGGGGACGGCACAGATACGCAGTATTTT. It is translated as CASSDGTGDGTDTQYF.

This clonotype was seen just once. DNA of the CDR3: TGTGCCAGCAGCCTCGGGACAGGGGCCTATGGCTACACCTTC. Protein sequence: CASSLGTGAYGYTF. The V call is TRBV7-9, the J call TRBJ1-2, with 10 bases that match TRBD1. Germline lookup yields CDR1 SEHNR and CDR2 FQNEAQ (reference sequence). Trimming at V came to 5 bases and at J to 4 bases, leaving 4 bases not matched to a gene. CDR3 length equals 14 residues.

The gene calls are TRBV6-5 and TRBJ2-5, with D unclear. The germline V and J ends were trimmed by 3 bases and 5 bases, with 16 bases remaining between them. Germline V CDR1 and CDR2: MNHEY, SVGAGI. CDR3 length equals 15 residues. CDR3 DNA sequence: TGTGCCAGCAGTTATGGCGGTGGGGATGAGGAGACCCAGTACTTC. It yields the protein CASSYGGGDEETQYF.

V usage is TRBV5-1 and J usage is TRBJ2-3; 9 bases match TRBD1. Germline V gene data show CDR1 as SGHRS and CDR2 as YFSETQ. This CDR3 spans 15 amino acids. V dropped 5 bases and J dropped 6; count of bases not matched to a gene: 10. Here the CDR3 reads CASSLGQGPVDTQYF. CDR3 nucleotides: TGCGCCAGCAGTCTGGGACAGGGCCCTGTGGATACGCAGTATTTT.

The chain has TRBV5-6 and TRBJ1-3; no firm D call. V was shortened by 2 bases and J by 0 bases, with 12 bases between the two germline ends. Germline V lookup: CDR1 SGHDT, CDR2 YYEEEE. The CDR3 runs to 16 residues. The DNA for the CDR3 is TGTGCCAGCAGCTTCTACGATTGGAACTCTGGAAACACCATATATTTT. It yields the protein CASSFYDWNSGNTIYF.

The CDR3 here is CASSLGEGYEQYF. The DNA for the CDR3 is TGTGCCAGCAGTTTAGGGGAAGGATACGAGCAGTACTTC. This sequence joins TRBV27 and TRBJ2-7; D is unresolved. V shed 2 bases and J shed 4 bases, with 9 bases lying between them. Per germline, CDR1 MNHEY and CDR2 SMNVEV (reference sequence). CDR3 size: 13 residues.

As DNA, the CDR3 is TGTGCCTCCCAGCCGGGGGTCACAGATACGCAGTATTTT. Encoded protein: CASQPGVTDTQYF. V usage is TRBV19 and J usage is TRBJ2-3, with D maybe TRBD2 (6 bases). There are 13 residues in the CDR3. In germline, CDR1 is LNHDA, CDR2 SQIVND (reference sequence). V was trimmed by 11 bases and J by 2 bases, leaving 14 bases between them.

This clonotype is a singleton in its sample. V is TRBV11-3 and J is TRBJ1-1, with D possibly being TRBD1 (6 bases). CDR3 size: 15 residues. Germline V gene sequence: CDR1 SGHNT, CDR2 YENEEA. The V and J ends lost 4 bases and 9 bases respectively, with 21 bases between them. CDR3 sequence reads: CASSSPEGVTAKAFF. CDR3 sequence (DNA): TGTGCCAGCAGCTCCCCAGAGGGGGTGACAGCCAAAGCTTTCTTT. Full variable domain (remainder filled in from reference TRBV11-3 and TRBJ1-1): EAGVVQSPRYKIIEKKQPVAFWCNPISGHNTLYWYLQNLGQGPELLIRYENEEAVDDSQLPKDRFSAERLKGVDSTLKIQPAELGDSAVYLCASSSPEGVTAKAFFGQGTRLTVV.

V and J are TRBV7-3 and TRBJ1-6, with a weak D call TRBD1 (6 bases). Trimming cost V 3 bases and J 4 bases, with 10 bases left between them. Germline loops: CDR1 SGHTA, CDR2 FQGTGA. The CDR3 spans 15 residues. Here the CDR3 reads CASSFTGFYNSPLHF. The CDR3 nucleotides read TGTGCCAGCAGCTTTACAGGGTTTTATAATTCACCCCTCCACTTT.

V gene TRBV7-9 combines with J gene TRBJ1-6; no definite D call. V lost 4 bases, J lost 2 bases, and 9 bases lay in between. The CDR3 extends over 15 amino acids. Germline assignment: CDR1 SEHNR and CDR2 FQNEAQ (reference sequence). CDR3 sequence (DNA): TGTGCCAGCAGCTCCGGTTCAGCCTATAATTCACCCCTCCACTTT. Translating it yields CASSSGSAYNSPLHF.

The rearrangement joins TRBV6-5 to TRBJ2-7; 9 nucleotides align to TRBD1. The CDR3 has 15 residues. The J segment lost 0 bases and the V segment lost 4 bases, leaving 4 bases of the junction unmatched. Germline V gene sequence: CDR1 MNHEY, CDR2 SVGAGI. The CDR3 DNA reads TGTGCCAGCAGTTCAAACAGGGGGCGCTCCTACGAGCAGTACTTC. Translated, it gives CASSSNRGRSYEQYF.

This sequence joins TRBV7-9 and TRBJ2-5; D is perhaps TRBD1 or TRBD2 (5 bases each). CDR3 length: 16 amino acids. Trimming removed 4 bases from V and 5 bases from J, with 20 bases in between. CDR1 is SEHNR, CDR2 FQNEAQ, per germline (reference sequence). The chain's CDR3 is CASSSSRDRSRETQYF. The CDR3 DNA reads as TGTGCCAGCAGCTCCAGCCGGGACCGAAGCCGGGAGACCCAGTACTTC.

The chain recombines TRBV6-2 or TRBV6-3 with TRBJ2-6, with 8 positions matching TRBD1. Trimming took 6 bases from V and 4 from J; bases not matched to a gene: 5. The CDR3 covers 15 residues. CDR1 is MNHEY and CDR2 is SVGEGT in the germline V gene. The CDR3 sequence is CASSRTGPGANVLTF. Written as DNA, the CDR3 is TGTGCCAGCAGCCGGACAGGGCCAGGGGCCAACGTCCTGACTTTC.

The chain recombines TRBV6-6 with TRBJ2-7; perhaps TRBD1 as D (5 bases). This CDR3 has 16 residues. The V end was cut by 0 bases, the J end by 7 bases, with 19 bases between. Germline loops: CDR1 MNHNY, CDR2 SVGAGI (reference sequence). The CDR3: CASSYSPGPRLKEQYF. For the CDR3, the DNA is TGTGCCAGCAGTTACTCCCCAGGGCCCCGGCTGAAGGAGCAGTACTTC.

This clonotype showed up just a few times. V and J are TRBV27 and TRBJ2-2; D is unclear. The CDR3 consists of 14 residues. V was shortened by 5 bases and J by 7 bases, with 14 bases between the two germline ends. Germline V gene sequence: CDR1 MNHEY, CDR2 SMNVEV (reference sequence). CDR3 region: CASSPLVRGGELFF. CDR3 DNA sequence: TGTGCCAGCAGTCCTCTTGTGCGAGGCGGGGAGCTGTTTTTT.

The chain links TRBV15 to TRBJ1-1, with D perhaps matching TRBD1 (5 bases). The ends were cut back, 3 bases at V and 6 bases at J, with 14 bases in the middle. CDR1 is LNHNV and CDR2 is YYDKDF in the germline V gene (reference sequence). This CDR3 has 14 residues. The CDR3 loop is CATSRGPEWAEAFF. The DNA of the CDR3 is TGTGCCACCAGCAGGGGACCCGAGTGGGCTGAAGCTTTCTTT.